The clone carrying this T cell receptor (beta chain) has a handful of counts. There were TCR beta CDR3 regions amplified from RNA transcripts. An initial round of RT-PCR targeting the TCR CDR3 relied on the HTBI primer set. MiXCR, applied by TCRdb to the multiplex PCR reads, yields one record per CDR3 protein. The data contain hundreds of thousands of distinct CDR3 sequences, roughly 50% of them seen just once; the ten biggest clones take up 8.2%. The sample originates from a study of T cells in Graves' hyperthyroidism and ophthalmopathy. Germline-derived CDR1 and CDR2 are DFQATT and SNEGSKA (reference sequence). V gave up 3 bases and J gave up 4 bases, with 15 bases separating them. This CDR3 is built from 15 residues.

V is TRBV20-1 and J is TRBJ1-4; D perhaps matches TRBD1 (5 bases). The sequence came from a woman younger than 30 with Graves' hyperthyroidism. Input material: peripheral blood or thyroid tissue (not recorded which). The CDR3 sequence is CSARDGAVINEKLFF. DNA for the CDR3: TGCAGTGCTAGGGATGGGGCAGTCATTAATGAAAAACTGTTTTTT.